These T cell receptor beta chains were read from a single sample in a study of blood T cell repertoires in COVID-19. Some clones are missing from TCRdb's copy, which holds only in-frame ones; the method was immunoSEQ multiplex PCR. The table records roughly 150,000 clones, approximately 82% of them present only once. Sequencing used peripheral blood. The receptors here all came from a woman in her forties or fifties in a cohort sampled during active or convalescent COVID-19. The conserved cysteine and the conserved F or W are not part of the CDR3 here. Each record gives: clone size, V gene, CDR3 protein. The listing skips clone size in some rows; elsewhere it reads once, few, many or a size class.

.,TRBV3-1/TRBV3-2,ASSPLAGSYEQY
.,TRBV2,ASRSSLAPQETQY
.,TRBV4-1,ASSPEGTGLYNEQF
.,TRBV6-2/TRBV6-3,ASSFNRNYGYT
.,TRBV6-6,ASSYVAGRTNEQF
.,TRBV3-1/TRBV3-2,ASSQNSGSPLH
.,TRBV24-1,ATSDSTPAYEQY
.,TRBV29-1,SVKRQGYEQY
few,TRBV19,ASSGTSGGKETQY
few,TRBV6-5,ASKIQGSNTGELF
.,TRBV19,ASSIRSRGTTNEKLF
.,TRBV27,ASSLGAGTQY
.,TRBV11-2,ASSRGSAGNTIY
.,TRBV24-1,ATSANGAQETQY
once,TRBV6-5,ASTRDRAQPQH
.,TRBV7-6,ASSLTGPLEYNEQF
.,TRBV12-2,ASRLRGRVNEQF
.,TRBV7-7,ASSLGEKETQY
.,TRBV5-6,ASSFGGANYGYT
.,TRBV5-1,ASSFDEGVNTEAF
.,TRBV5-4,ASSLFQTPSYNEQF
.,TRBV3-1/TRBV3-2,ASSRGGASTDTQY
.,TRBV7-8,ASSQGRQGLNQPQH
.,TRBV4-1,ASSPQGFQETQY
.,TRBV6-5,ASSYTRRGINEQF
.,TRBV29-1,SVGEDRSRGAF
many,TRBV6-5,ASSYGGANTEAF
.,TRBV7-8,ASSLRGNTEAF
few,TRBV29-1,SARDRGNQPQH
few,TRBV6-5,ATFSRASTDTQY
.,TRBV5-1,ASSHGTPNTEAF
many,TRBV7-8,ASSPGGTGIVNQPQH
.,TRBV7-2,ASSLGWRGGSYEQY
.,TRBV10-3,AISESMTQTRSAEAF
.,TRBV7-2,ASSSLLQGASFYEQY
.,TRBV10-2,ASRRGQSPLNTEAF
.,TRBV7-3,ASSLGRDSATQY
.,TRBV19,ASSDRLNTEAF
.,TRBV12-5,ASGLRGATGNEQF
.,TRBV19,ASSMWLAGDTGELF
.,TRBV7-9,ASGTARRGNGYT
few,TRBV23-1,ASSQLFFRGAGETQY
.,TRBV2,ASRTYSNQPQH
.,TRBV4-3,ASSQGTDRESYNEQF
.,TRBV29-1,SVVLASYEQY
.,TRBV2,ASSELQGSVTEAF
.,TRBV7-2,ASSFRVNSYEQY
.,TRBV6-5,ASKITSSSGNTIY
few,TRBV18,ASSPFRDRAYEQY
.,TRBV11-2,ASSSQGGYGYT
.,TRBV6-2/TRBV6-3,ASSYLTGAGYT
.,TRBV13,ASSLERSGNTIY
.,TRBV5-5,ASGDYQETQY
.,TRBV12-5,ASGSWTEETQY
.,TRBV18,ASSLQGGGSQALH
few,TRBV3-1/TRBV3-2,ASSQVGLAGGPRTDTQY
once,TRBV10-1,ASRPGQGTDTQY
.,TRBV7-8,ASSPTRTGGDGYT